This T cell receptor (beta chain) was sequenced for a study of response to subunit inactivated influenza vaccine. Whole-study findings and limits: That few new T cells are recruited by each seasonal influenza vaccination was the authors' suggestion.

This clonotype showed up just a few times. Antigen unknown. From the RT-PCR reads, TCRdb called clonotypes with MiXCR, one entry per CDR3 protein. This repertoire shows around 580,000 distinct CDR3 sequences, 13% to 15% found once; its top ten account for roughly 11%. The CDR3 runs 15 residues. Unmatched junction bases numbered 2, after V lost 2 bases and J lost 4 bases. Germline CDR1 reads KGHSH; CDR2 reads LQKENI. The source of this sequence is a man aged 50-59 years who received an inactivated influenza vaccine. Sequences were derived from PBMCs from blood, sampled about 12 days after vaccination. The rearrangement links TRBV18 to TRBJ2-7; 13 positions match TRBD2. CDR3 coding DNA: TGTGCCAGCTCACCAGAGGGACTAGCGGGATACGAGCAGTACTTC. Protein: CASSPEGLAGYEQYF.